This entry concerns a single TCR beta chain. It lacks a known antigen. Nothing much larger sits one base from this clone, and base qualities are not available. The method was the immunoSEQ multiplex PCR assay. For the multiplex PCR, a mixture combining 60 forward primers for TCR Vbeta segments and 13 reverse primers for TCR Jbeta segments was used. A multiplex PCR assay on genomic DNA amplified the CDR3 region of rearranged TCR beta genes. The Illumina HiSeq System was used to sequence the amplified TCR beta libraries as 87-base-pair reads. For the original study's pipeline: A later analysis counted tens of millions of unique TCR beta chains across the 666 repertoires, and around 12 million of these chains were shared by at least two donors. A nearest-neighbor algorithm error-corrected the raw reads and collapsed the reads into unique sequences, merging closely related sequences to remove PCR and sequencing errors. CDR3 sequences were aligned to IMGT reference sequences to assign V, D and J gene segments. Each retained sequence needed at least a six-nucleotide match to both a V gene segment and a J gene segment. A rearrangement counted as productive if the CDR3 had no stop codons and remained in frame with V and J, and every other rearrangement counted as non-productive. Following IMGT convention, CDR3 was defined as the stretch from the second conserved V-encoded cysteine up to the conserved J-encoded phenylalanine. The earlier analysis of 450 to 750 of the donors excluded any sequence lacking an unambiguous match to a single V gene segment. An earlier analysis of under 750 of the donors called V segments functional above 56.7% productive rearrangements and segregating when the between-donor standard deviation exceeded 5%. A statistical classification framework was developed to diagnose cytomegalovirus status using the catalog of TCR beta chain sequences. In a later analysis, TCR nucleotide sequences were compared against IMGT/GENE-DB human TR gene sequences so that V and J genes could be assigned. In a later analysis, CDR3 sequences and most-parsimonious VDJ recombination scenarios were assigned using the TCRdist pipeline. In a later analysis, every TCR beta chain was defined by the combination of its CDR3 amino acid sequence and its V-gene family, and reads without a unique V-gene family were dropped. In a later analysis, around 600 highly shared, low-generation-probability nucleotide sequences were removed to address suspected cross-contamination and a sequencing artifact. In a later analysis, a clonal expansion index was calculated for each public chain from normalized within-repertoire ranks of inferred template counts. A later analysis computed generation probabilities with a VDJ recombination model fitted to out-of-frame rearrangements, and checked the results against IGoR. In a later analysis, hypergeometric tests were used to score TCR-TCR, TCR-HLA and TCR-CMV co-occurrence, with a repertoire-size bias correction applied to TCR pairs. To estimate false discovery rates, a later analysis permuted the HLA or CMV assignments 20 times. In a later analysis, co-occurring TCRs were grouped with DBSCAN, and TCRdist sequence similarity was added when clustering was performed within HLA-allele-positive subsets. Repertoires with fewer than 30,000 or more than 120,000 public chains, plus five repertoires with anomalous nucleotide sharing, were excluded from co-occurrence clustering. This is the immuneACCESS table as TCRdb keeps it, with only in-frame sequences that have V and J called. A part of the clones is gone; compared with another copy, unresolved V genes explain less than half, and the rest is unexplained. V and J calls and clone size are those listed in that table; D and trimming were worked out from the DNA. The sample table holds about 270,000 clones, of which 80% to 90% were seen once. The ten largest clones represent roughly 4% of the sample.

From its cysteine to its phenylalanine, the CDR3 spans 16 amino acids. Only CDR3 DNA remains: 48 bases, in frame from the first base. V trim: 5 bases; J trim: 7 bases; unmatched bases: 10. The germline V gene yields SGHVS for CDR1 and FQNEAQ for CDR2. The cohort comprised fewer than 700 healthy bone marrow donors. At the time of sampling, every cohort member was nominally healthy, though immune exposures that went unrecorded were likely present. The donor tested CMV seropositive and was one of the 289 seropositive cohort members. Every donor gave a peripheral blood sample, and the peripheral blood mononuclear cells from that sample were used for TCR beta sequencing. The Qiagen DNeasy Blood Extraction Kit was used to extract genomic DNA from the blood cell samples. The data originate from a study of cytomegalovirus exposure and HLA in healthy donors (dated by TCRdb to between 2016 and 2019). In the study overall: According to an earlier analysis of several hundred of the donors, about 179 million T cells yielded 95 million to 140 million unique TCR beta sequences and 276 Gb of sequence data. About 280 gigabases of sequencing data and around 90 million unique TCR sequences made up an early release that covered around 640 HLA-typed donors. The genetic ancestry cluster associated with self-reported Caucasian donors included about 84% of the roughly 410 genotyped donors. The study aimed to test whether cataloging public T cell receptors could reveal signatures of past pathogen exposure. The study profiled the T cell repertoires of 500 to 800 subjects by immunosequencing and related them to cytomegalovirus serostatus. Along with the roughly 710-subject first cohort, a separate validation cohort of over 90 different subjects was used. To predict cytomegalovirus infection status, the study brought together high-throughput TCR immunosequencing, statistical association of individual TCRs with disease status, and machine learning. A later analysis re-examined previously published TCR beta repertoires from more than 550 donors and added high-resolution HLA genotyping to investigate patterns of TCR occurrence. Rather than using new phenotypic data, the later analysis identified candidate immune exposures from TCR beta sequences and from how often those sequences occurred across donors. To decide whether each TCR beta V gene segment behaved as functional or pseudogenic, an earlier analysis of several hundred of the donors relied on high-throughput TCR beta sequencing. Donor age, sex, ethnicity and CMV serostatus were collected together with the repertoire data. Genome-wide SNP genotypes for about 55% of the roughly 670 donors were used in a later genetic analysis, which treated that subset as a discovery cohort. All discovery cohort repertoires had been generated using a single sequencing platform. HLA typing covered class I and class II loci at four-digit resolution. Typing coverage varied by locus: roughly 620-640 donors for A, B, C, DRB1 and DQB1; more than 500 for DQA1; 606 for DPA1; fewer than 480 for DPB1. Several DR-DQ haplotypes were treated as single units for association and clustering because of strong linkage in the cohort. Across approximately 400 genotyped donors of the cohort, an average of approximately 200,000 unique TCR beta nucleotide sequences per donor were sequenced, and roughly a sixth of those sequences were non-productive. Summary of the overall study and its limitations: This cohort had only TCR beta chains sequenced, and the lack of alpha or paired-chain data limited which features could be detected. Because counts were too low, roughly 17 rarely observed V segments, including chromosome 9 orphons, were left out of the earlier analysis of a few hundred of the donors. The classifier was reported to diagnose cytomegalovirus status with high specificity and sensitivity in both the original cohort and the validation cohort. At a false discovery rate of 0.05, a later analysis linked approximately 18,000 TCR beta sequences to specific HLA alleles. Broadly in line with IMGT annotations, most TCR beta V segments showed up in productive rearrangements about 87% or about 30% of the time in an earlier analysis of several hundred of the donors. Correlated functional status among segregating V segments might be attributable to linkage disequilibrium, but an unknown experimental factor could not be ruled out. Because HLA typing was unavailable for some donors at each locus, only the typed subset was used in association tests. Compared with equally common non-associated chains, HLA-associated TCR beta chains in a later analysis were more clonally expanded and had lower generation probabilities. Immune exposure information for the cohort was limited to CMV serostatus. In a later genetic analysis, fewer N-insertions in productive TCRs were reported among donors in an Asian-associated ancestry cluster than the roughly 670-donor mean. Roughly uniform sequencing depth across donors was assumed in presence/absence analyses, although this assumption may not hold. The authors suggested that the approach could potentially be generalized to other disease states and immunological phenotypes. In vitro tests confirmed that three of the cytomegalovirus-associated TCR beta chains recognize cytomegalovirus antigens. Assigning TCR associations to individual alleles was difficult when HLA alleles, especially DR and DQ, strongly co-occurred. A cluster of highly shared sequence variants was judged likely to be a technical artifact of the sequencing pipeline. An association between a missense DCLRE1C variant and V-gene and J-gene trimming of TCR beta chains was found in a later genetic analysis and replicated in an independent cohort. Across donors, most TCR sequences were observed very rarely, whereas some public TCRs were present in many individuals. In the study, some 160 TCR beta chains were listed as associated with cytomegalovirus. A later analysis found that most CMV-associated TCR beta chains appeared HLA-restricted, with HLA associations seemingly driven largely by CMV exposure. Some IMGT-functional V segments, including TRBV6-2 and TRBV6-3, could not be told apart with the 87-base-pair reads, so those segments were excluded. A further reported finding was that TCR beta sequences accurately predicted the HLA-A and HLA-B alleles for most subjects in the first cohort. Several of the top co-occurrence clusters appeared to be linked to parvovirus B19, influenza, CMV and Epstein-Barr virus, according to a later analysis. According to a later analysis, TCR association rates differed among HLA loci, with DRB1 alleles showing the most associated TCRs and HLA-C alleles showing the fewest.

The source is a man in his forties in good health and CMV-seropositive. The chain couples TRBV7-8 to TRBJ2-2; TRBD2 fits 10 bases in the junction. Sequenced sample: PBMCs. The DNA sequence is given as TGTGCCAGCAGCACAGCAGCGGGAGGGCTTAACGGGGAGCTGTTTTTT. Translated, it gives CASSTAAGGLNGELFF.